This T cell receptor beta chain came from a study of T cells in Graves' hyperthyroidism and ophthalmopathy. In this sample, this clonotype turned up many times. Its specificity is unknown. General observations from the study: Ophthalmopathy was separated from stable hyperthyroidism by a 13 V-J model. Most thyroid clonotypes that were expanded above 0.001 also turned up in blood.

Lactation, pregnancy, other autoimmune disease or uncontrolled infection led to exclusion of patients. Regions amplified from RNA transcripts were the TCR beta CDR3 regions. When the TCR CDR3 underwent first-round RT-PCR, the HTBI primer set was used. TCRdb processed the multiplex PCR reads anew with MiXCR; each CDR3 protein has one entry. The repertoire includes about 640,000 distinct CDR3 sequences, about 20% of them detected once, and approximately 30% sits in the top ten. Germline V lookup: CDR1 SQVTM, CDR2 ANQGSEA. This CDR3 is built from 12 residues. Trimming shortened V by 4 bases and J by 1 base, and 7 bases separated the two germline ends.

The chain joins TRBV29-1 to TRBJ1-1; D unresolved. This clonotype was sampled from a man aged 30 to 39 with Graves' ophthalmopathy. The material sequenced was blood. CDR3 amino acids: CSVGQKNTEAFF. CDR3 DNA: TGCAGCGTTGGCCAGAAGAACACTGAAGCTTTCTTT.